What follows describes a single T cell receptor (beta chain). The antigen is unknown. Following RNA extraction, reverse transcription yielded cDNA that acted as the sequencing template. The protocol was immunoSEQ multiplex PCR, while the TCRdb copy is restricted to in-frame clones and leaves out a portion. This sample has roughly 110,000 clones, with approximately 54% found just once. The sample comes from a study of CD8+ T cells in alopecia areata. Overall study context: Treatment of the treated patients consisted of oral tofacitinib, 5 to 10 mg twice daily. Overall study results and limits: It was lesional scalp, especially alopecia totalis/universalis, that showed higher clonality than normal scalp. Scalp and blood retained many expanded lesional clones during tofacitinib.

Germline trimming cut 7 bases from V and 4 bases from J; bases unmatched to any gene: 5. Germline assignment: CDR1 SEHNR and CDR2 FQNEAQ (reference sequence). The CDR3 totals 13 residues. Documented treatment: oral pan-JAK inhibitor, 5-10 mg twice daily. The investigators collected lesional scalp punch biopsies and peripheral blood from alopecia areata patients. Sample: CD8+ T cells sorted from blood, taken at week 24, from a patient treated with tofacitinib. V gene TRBV7-9 combines with J gene TRBJ1-2, with 8 nucleotides matching TRBD1. This receptor was obtained from a human donor with alopecia areata. The CDR3 spells CASNRQGIYGYTF. The DNA for the CDR3 is TGTGCCAGCAACAGACAGGGGATCTATGGCTACACCTTC.